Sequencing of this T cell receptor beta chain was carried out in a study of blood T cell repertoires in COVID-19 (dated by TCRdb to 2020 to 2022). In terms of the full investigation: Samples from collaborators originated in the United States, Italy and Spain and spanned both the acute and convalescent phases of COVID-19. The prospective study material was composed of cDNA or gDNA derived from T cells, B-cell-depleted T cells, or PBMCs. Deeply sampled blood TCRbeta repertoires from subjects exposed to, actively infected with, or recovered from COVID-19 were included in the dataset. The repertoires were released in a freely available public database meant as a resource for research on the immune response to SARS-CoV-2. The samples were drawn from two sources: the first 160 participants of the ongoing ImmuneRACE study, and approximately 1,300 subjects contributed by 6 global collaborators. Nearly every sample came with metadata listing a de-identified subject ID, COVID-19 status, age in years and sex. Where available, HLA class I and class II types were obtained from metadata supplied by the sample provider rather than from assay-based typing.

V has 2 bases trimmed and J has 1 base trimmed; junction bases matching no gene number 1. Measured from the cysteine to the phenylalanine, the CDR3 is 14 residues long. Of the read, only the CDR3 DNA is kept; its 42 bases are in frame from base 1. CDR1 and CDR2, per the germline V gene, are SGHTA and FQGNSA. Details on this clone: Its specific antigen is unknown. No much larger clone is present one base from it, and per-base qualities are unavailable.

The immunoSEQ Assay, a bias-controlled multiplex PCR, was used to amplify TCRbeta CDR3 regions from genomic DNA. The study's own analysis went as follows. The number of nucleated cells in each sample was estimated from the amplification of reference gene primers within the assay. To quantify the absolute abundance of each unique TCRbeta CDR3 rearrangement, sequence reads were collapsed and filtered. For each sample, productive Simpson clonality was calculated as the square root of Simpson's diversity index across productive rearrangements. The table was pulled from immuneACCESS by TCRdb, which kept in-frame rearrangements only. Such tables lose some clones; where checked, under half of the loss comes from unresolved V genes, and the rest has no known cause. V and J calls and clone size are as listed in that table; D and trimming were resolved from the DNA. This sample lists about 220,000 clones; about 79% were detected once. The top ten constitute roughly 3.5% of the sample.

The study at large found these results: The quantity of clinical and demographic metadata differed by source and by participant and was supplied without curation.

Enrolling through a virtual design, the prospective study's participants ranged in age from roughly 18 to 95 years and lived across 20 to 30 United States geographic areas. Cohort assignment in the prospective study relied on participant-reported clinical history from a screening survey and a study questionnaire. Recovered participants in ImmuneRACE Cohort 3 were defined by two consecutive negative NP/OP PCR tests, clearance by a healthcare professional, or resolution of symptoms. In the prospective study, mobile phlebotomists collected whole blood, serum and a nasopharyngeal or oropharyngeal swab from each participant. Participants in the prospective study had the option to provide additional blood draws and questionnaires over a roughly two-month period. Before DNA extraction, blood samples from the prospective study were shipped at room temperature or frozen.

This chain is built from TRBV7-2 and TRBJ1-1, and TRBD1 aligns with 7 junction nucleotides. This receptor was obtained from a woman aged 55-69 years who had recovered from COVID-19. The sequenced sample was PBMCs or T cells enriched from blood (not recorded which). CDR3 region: CASSLHRGNTEAFF. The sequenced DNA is TGTGCCAGCAGCTTACACAGGGGGAACACTGAAGCTTTCTTT.